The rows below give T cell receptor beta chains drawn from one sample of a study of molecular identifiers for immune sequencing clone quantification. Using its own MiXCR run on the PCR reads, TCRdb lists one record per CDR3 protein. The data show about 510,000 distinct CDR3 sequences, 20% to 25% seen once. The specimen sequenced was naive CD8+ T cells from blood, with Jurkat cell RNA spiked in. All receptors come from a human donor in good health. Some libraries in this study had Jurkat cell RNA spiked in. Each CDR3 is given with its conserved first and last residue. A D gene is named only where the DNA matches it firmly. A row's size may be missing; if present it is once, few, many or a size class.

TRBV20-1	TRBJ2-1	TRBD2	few	TGCAGTGCTAGGTTACCGGGACTAGGAGGCAATGAGCAGTTCTTC	CSARLPGLGGNEQFF
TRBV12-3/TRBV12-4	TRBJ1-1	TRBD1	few	TGTGCCAGCAGTTTCGGGACAGCTATTACTGAAGCTTTCTTT	CASSFGTAITEAFF
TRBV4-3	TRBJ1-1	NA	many	TGCGCCAGCAGCCAAGATCCGACACGGAACTCTGAAGCTTTCTTT	CASSQDPTRNSEAFF
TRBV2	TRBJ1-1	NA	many	TGTGCCAGCAGTGAACTTATGAGGGCTTCAGGGAACACTGAAGCTTTCTTT	CASSELMRASGNTEAFF
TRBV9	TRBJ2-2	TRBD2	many	TGTGCCAGCAGCCCGCGGGGGGGCCTTGACACCGGGGAGCTGTTTTTT	CASSPRGGLDTGELFF
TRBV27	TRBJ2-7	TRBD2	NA	TGTGCCAGCAGTTTCGGGACTAGACAGTACGAGCAGTACTTC	CASSFGTRQYEQYF
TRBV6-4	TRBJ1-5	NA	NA	TGTGCCAGCAGTGATGTAGGGGCCAGCAAGCAGCCCCAGCATTTT	CASSDVGASKQPQHF
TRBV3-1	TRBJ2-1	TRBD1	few	TGTGCCAGCAGCCAACAGGGGGCACACTACAATGAGCAGTTCTTT	CASSQQGAHYNEQFF
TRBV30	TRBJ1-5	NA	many	TGTGCCTGGACAGCATCTAGCAATCAGCCCCAGCATTTT	CAWTASSNQPQHF
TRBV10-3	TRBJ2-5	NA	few	TGTGCCATCAGTGAGTCATCAGGGTTTGTACGAGAGACCCAGTACTTC	CAISESSGFVRETQYF
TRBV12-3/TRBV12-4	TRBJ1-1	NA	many	TGTGCCAGCAGTTTAGGTTCTTACACTGAAGCTTTCTTT	CASSLGSYTEAFF
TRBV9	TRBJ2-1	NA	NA	TGTGCCAGCAGCGTAGATTCCCGGGGACATGAGCAGTTCTTC	CASSVDSRGHEQFF
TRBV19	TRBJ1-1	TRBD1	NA	TGTGCCAGTAGTATAGCCCCCGGGACAGGGGGCACTGAAGCTTTCTTT	CASSIAPGTGGTEAFF
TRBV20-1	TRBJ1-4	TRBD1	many	TGCAGTGCTAGAGATCTAGCAGGGGGTGAGGAAAAACTGTTTTTT	CSARDLAGGEEKLFF
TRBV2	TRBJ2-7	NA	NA	TGTGCCAGCAGTGAAGGACAGGTCGTCTCCTACGAGCAGTACTTC	CASSEGQVVSYEQYF
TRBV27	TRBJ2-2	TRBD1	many	TGTGCCAGCACCCCTAATCCCAGGGGGCCGACCGGGGAGCTGTTTTTT	CASTPNPRGPTGELFF
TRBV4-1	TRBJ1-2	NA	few	TGCGCCAGCAGCCAAGCAGGGCCCCTCTATGGCTACACCTTC	CASSQAGPLYGYTF
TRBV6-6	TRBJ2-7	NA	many	TGTGCCAGCAGTGCCGGGACTTATCCTATCGAGCAGTACTTC	CASSAGTYPIEQYF
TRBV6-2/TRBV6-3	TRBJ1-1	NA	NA	TGTGCCAGCAGTTATCGTGCGGGGGGGTACACTGAAGCTTTCTTT	CASSYRAGGYTEAFF
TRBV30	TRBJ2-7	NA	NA	TGTGCCTGGAGTGAAAGGCTTCCATCTCCAGACCACGAGCAGTACTTC	CAWSERLPSPDHEQYF
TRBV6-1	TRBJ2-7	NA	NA	TGTGCCAGCAGCGCCTTCCGAGGACAGACCTACGAGCAGTACTTC	CASSAFRGQTYEQYF
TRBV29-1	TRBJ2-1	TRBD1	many	TGCAGCGTTGAATATAGGGCAGGGGGCAATGAGCAGTTCTTC	CSVEYRAGGNEQFF
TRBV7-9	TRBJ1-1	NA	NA	TGTGCCAGCAGTTCTACCCAGAACACTGAAGCTTTCTTT	CASSSTQNTEAFF
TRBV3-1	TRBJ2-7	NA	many	TGTGCCAGCAGCCAAGGGGCTGCCATTAGCTCCTACGAGCAGTACTTC	CASSQGAAISSYEQYF
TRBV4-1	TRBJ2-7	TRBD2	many	TGCGCCAGCAGCCAAAGGCTAGCGGATTACGAGCAGTACTTC	CASSQRLADYEQYF
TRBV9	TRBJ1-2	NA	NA	TGTGCCAGCAGCGTAGCTGCAGCTAACTATGGCTACACCTTC	CASSVAAANYGYTF
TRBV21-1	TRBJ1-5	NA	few	TGTGCCAGCAGCCGTTTCGGCGGGAATCAGCCCCAGCATTTT	CASSRFGGNQPQHF
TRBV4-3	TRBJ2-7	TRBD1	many	TGCGCCAGCAGCCAAGGAAGGGGGCACTACGAGCAGTACTTC	CASSQGRGHYEQYF
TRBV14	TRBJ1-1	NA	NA	TGTGCCAGCAGCCTGGGGACGAGGGCTTTCTTT	CASSLGTRAFF
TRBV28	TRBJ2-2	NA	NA	TGTGCCAGCAGTTTCTCTAGCCTGAACACCGGGGAGCTGTTTTTT	CASSFSSLNTGELFF
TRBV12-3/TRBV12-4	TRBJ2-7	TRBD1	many	TGTGCCAGCAGCGCCGGGACAGGGGCCCAAGGGCAGTACTTC	CASSAGTGAQGQYF
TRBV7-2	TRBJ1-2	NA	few	TGTGCCAGCAGCTTAATGACCGACAGCTTCTATGGCTACACCTTC	CASSLMTDSFYGYTF
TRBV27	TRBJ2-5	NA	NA	TGTGCCAGCAGTTTCTTAGAGGGGAGGTTACAGACCCAGTACTTC	CASSFLEGRLQTQYF
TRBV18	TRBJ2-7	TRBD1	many	TGTGCCAGCTCACCACCAGGGGGCTTGGAGCAGTACTTC	CASSPPGGLEQYF
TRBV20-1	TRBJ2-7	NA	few	TGCAGTGCTGGAGAGGGGGTGCTCTACGAGCAGTACTTC	CSAGEGVLYEQYF
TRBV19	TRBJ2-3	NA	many	TGTGCCAGTAGTAACGGGGGAAGCACAGATACGCAGTATTTT	CASSNGGSTDTQYF
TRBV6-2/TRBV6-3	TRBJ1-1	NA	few	TGTGCCAGCAGCCCGGCGGGTCTGAACACTGAAGCTTTCTTT	CASSPAGLNTEAFF
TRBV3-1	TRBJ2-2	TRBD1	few	TGTGCCAGCAGCCAAGAAAAGACAGGGTACACCGGGGAGCTGTTTTTT	CASSQEKTGYTGELFF
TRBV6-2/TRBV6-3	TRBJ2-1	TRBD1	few	TGTGCCAGCAGGGCGGACAGGCCTGAGCAGTTCTTC	CASRADRPEQFF
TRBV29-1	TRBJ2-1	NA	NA	TGCAGCGTAGAGAAGAACGACAGAGAGCAGTTCTTC	CSVEKNDREQFF
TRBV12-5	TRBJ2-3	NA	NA	TGTGCTAGTGGTTCCGACTACGGCACAGATACGCAGTATTTT	CASGSDYGTDTQYF
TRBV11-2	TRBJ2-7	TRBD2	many	TGTGCCCCCCGAGGAGAGCGGGGGACCTACGAGCAGTACTTC	CAPRGERGTYEQYF
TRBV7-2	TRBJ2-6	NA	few	TGTGCCAGCAGCCACCCAAGGGACTCTGGGGCCAACGTCCTGACTTTC	CASSHPRDSGANVLTF
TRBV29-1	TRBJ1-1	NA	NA	TGCAGCGTGCACGGGGGACTCGAAGCTTCCTTT	CSVHGGLEASF
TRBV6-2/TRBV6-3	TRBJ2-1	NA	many	TGTGCCAGCAGTTCGAAGGGCAGCTCCTACAATGAGCAGTTCTTC	CASSSKGSSYNEQFF
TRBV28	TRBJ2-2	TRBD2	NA	TGTGCCAGCAGTCCTCGCTCGTCCCCGGGACTAGCGGGGGCACTGGGGACCGGGGAGCTGTTTTTT	CASSPRSSPGLAGALGTGELFF
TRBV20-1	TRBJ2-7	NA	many	TGCAGTGCCCCGGTAATCGGGGGTTCCTACGAGCAGTACTTC	CSAPVIGGSYEQYF
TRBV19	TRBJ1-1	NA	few	TGTGCCAGTAGTATATGGGTAAACACTGAAGCTTTCTTT	CASSIWVNTEAFF
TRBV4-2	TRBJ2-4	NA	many	TGTGCCAGCAGCCAAGATCCTGGTCTATCGAACATTCAGTACTTC	CASSQDPGLSNIQYF
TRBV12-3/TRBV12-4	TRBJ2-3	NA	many	TGTGCCAGCAGTTTTGGGGCCGCAGTCTCAGATACGCAGTATTTT	CASSFGAAVSDTQYF
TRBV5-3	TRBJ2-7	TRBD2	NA	TGTGCCAGCGGCTGGGGGAGGGACGGGGGATTCTACGAGCAGTACTTC	CASGWGRDGGFYEQYF
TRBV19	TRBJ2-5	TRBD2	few	TGTGCCAGTGAGCCGGCCGGCGGGGGGTTGACCCAGTACTTC	CASEPAGGGLTQYF